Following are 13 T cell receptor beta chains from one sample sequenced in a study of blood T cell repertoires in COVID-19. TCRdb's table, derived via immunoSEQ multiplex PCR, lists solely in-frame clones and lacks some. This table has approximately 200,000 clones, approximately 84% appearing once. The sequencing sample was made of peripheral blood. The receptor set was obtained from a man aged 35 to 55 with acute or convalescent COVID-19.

The CDR3 bases are TGTGCCAGCAGTCGAACTAGCGGGGAGACCCAGTACTTC. Translation: CASSRTSGETQYF. The chain joins TRBV6-5 to TRBJ2-5; TRBD2 agrees at 9 bases. From germline, CDR1 is MNHEY and CDR2 SVGAGI. CDR3 length: 13 amino acids. After removal of 5 bases from V and 5 bases from J, the junction contained 3 bases not matched to a gene.

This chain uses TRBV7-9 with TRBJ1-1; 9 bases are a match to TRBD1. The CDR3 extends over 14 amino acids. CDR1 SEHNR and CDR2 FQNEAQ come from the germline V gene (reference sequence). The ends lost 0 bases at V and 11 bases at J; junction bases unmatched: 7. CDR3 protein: CASSLAGQGISAFF. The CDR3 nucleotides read TGTGCCAGCAGCTTAGCGGGACAGGGTATATCGGCTTTCTTT.

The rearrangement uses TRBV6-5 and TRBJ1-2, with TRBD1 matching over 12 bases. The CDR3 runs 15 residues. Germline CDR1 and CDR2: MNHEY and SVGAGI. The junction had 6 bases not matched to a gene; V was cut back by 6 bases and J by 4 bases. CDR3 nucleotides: TGTGCCAGCAGGGGACAGGGGGCGCAGGCCTATGGCTACACCTTC. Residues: CASRGQGAQAYGYTF.

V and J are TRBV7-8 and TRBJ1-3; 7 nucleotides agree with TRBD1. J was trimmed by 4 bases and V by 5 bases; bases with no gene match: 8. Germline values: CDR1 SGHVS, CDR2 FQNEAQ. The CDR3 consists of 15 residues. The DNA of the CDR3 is TGTGCCAGCAGCCTACAGGGGACCCCCGGAAACACCATATATTTT. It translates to CASSLQGTPGNTIYF.

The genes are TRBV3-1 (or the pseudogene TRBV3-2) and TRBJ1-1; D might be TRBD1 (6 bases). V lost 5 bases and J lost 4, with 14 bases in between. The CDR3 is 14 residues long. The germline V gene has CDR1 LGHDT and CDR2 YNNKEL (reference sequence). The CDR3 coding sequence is TGTGCCAGCAGCTGGACAGACCTGAGCACTGAAGCTTTCTTT. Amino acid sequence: CASSWTDLSTEAFF.

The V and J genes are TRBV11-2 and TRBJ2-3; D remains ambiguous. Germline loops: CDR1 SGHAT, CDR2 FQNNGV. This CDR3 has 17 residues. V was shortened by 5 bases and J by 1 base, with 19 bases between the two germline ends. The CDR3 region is CASSLLEYSRGTDTQYF. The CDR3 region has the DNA TGTGCCAGCAGCCTTTTGGAGTATTCCCGCGGCACAGATACGCAGTATTTT.

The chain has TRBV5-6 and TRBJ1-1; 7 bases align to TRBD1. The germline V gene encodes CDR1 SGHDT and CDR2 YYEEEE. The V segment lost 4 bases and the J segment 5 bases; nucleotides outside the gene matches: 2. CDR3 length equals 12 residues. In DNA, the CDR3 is TGTGCCAGCAGCCGACAGGGAACTGAAGCTTTCTTT. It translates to CASSRQGTEAFF.

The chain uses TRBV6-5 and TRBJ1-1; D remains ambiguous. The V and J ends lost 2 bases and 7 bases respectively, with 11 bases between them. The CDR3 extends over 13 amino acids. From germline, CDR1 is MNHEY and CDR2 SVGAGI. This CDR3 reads CASSYARRGEAFF. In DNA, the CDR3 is TGTGCCAGCAGTTACGCGCGGCGGGGTGAAGCTTTCTTT.

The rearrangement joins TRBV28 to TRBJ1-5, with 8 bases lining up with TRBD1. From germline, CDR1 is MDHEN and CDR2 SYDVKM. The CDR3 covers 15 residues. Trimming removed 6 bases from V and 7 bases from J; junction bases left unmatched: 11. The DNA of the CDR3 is TGTGCCAGCAGAAGGACCTTGACAGGGGAACAGCCCCAGCATTTT. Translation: CASRRTLTGEQPQHF.

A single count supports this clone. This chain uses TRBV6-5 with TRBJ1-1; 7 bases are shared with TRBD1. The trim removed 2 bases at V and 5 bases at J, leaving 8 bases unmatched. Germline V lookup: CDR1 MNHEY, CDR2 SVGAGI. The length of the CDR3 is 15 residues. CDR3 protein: CASSYHPGQLTEAFF. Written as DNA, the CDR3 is TGTGCCAGCAGTTACCACCCGGGACAGCTTACTGAAGCTTTCTTT.

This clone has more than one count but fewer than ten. The CDR3 here is CASSTGGPNTEAFF. CDR3 nucleotides: TGTGCCAGCAGCACAGGGGGGCCGAACACTGAAGCTTTCTTT. The rearrangement joins TRBV9 to TRBJ1-1; TRBD1 matches at 8 bases. This CDR3 region has 14 residues. Germline values: CDR1 SGDLS, CDR2 YYNGEE. The junction had 3 bases not matched to a gene; V was cut back by 4 bases and J by 1 base.

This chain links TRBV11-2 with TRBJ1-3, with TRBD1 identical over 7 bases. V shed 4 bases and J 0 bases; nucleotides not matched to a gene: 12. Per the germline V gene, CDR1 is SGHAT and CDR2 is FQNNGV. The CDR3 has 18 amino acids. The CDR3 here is CASSSQLGTVSSGNTIYF. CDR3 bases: TGTGCCAGCAGCTCTCAACTAGGGACAGTGAGCTCTGGAAACACCATATATTTT. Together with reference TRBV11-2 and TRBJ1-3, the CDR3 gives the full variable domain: EAGVAQSPRYKIIEKRQSVAFWCNPISGHATLYWYQQILGQGPKLLIQFQNNGVVDDSQLPKDRFSAERLKGVDSTLKIQPAKLEDSAVYLCASSSQLGTVSSGNTIYFGEGSWLTVV.

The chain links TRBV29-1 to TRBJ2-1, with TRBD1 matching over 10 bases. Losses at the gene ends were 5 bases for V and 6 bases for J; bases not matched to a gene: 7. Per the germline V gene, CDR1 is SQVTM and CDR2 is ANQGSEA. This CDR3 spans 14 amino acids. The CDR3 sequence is CSVFRDRGSNEQFF. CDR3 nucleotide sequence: TGCAGCGTTTTCCGGGACAGGGGTTCCAATGAGCAGTTCTTC.